The rows below give T cell receptor beta chains drawn from one sample of a study of T cell repertoires in cytomegalovirus infection. No antigens are known for them. TCRdb reprocessed the reads via MiXCR and lists one record per CDR3 protein. In the table there are fewer than 200,000 distinct CDR3 sequences, about 20% of which are singletons. Sequenced material: CD8+ T cells from cultured PBMCs, taken from culture after CMV antigen stimulation. Receptor source: a human donor in good health (CMV status not recorded). Some clones in this sample may be carry-over from other donors' samples. CDR3s include the opening cysteine and the closing phenylalanine or tryptophan. The D gene is left open where the match is weak. Size is stated for part of the rows, as once, few or many counts, or as a class when the clone is expanded.

NA,TRBV13,TRBJ2-7,NA,CASSFGRGRNEQYF,TGTGCCAGCAGCTTCGGCAGGGGGAGGAACGAGCAGTACTTC
TRBD1,TRBV7-6,TRBJ2-3,NA,CASSPRGTGATDTQYF,TGTGCCAGCAGCCCCCGAGGGACAGGGGCCACAGATACGCAGTATTTT
TRBD1,TRBV7-2,TRBJ1-2,NA,CASSLLRGGHGYTF,TGTGCCAGCAGCTTATTAAGAGGGGGCCATGGCTACACCTTC
NA,TRBV7-2,TRBJ2-1,NA,CASSSSPGPSSYNEQFF,TGTGCCAGCAGCTCATCTCCGGGTCCCAGCTCCTACAATGAGCAGTTCTTC
NA,TRBV2,TRBJ1-3,many,CASSELPWNTIYF,TGTGCCAGCAGTGAATTACCTTGGAACACCATATATTTT
NA,TRBV4-1,TRBJ2-3,NA,CASSPRGQGGTDTQYF,TGCGCCAGCAGCCCCCGGGGCCAGGGAGGCACAGATACGCAGTATTTT
TRBD1,TRBV7-2,TRBJ1-2,few,CASSSRDSRGGYTF,TGTGCCAGCAGCTCCCGGGACAGCCGAGGAGGCTACACCTTC
TRBD1,TRBV7-6,TRBJ2-2,NA,CASTPRQGANTGELFF,TGTGCCAGCACCCCCAGACAGGGGGCAAACACCGGGGAGCTGTTTTTT
NA,TRBV2,TRBJ1-5,few,CASSPWNNQPQHF,TGTGCCAGCAGTCCTTGGAACAATCAGCCCCAGCATTTT
NA,TRBV7-9,TRBJ1-1,NA,CASNRLSQGTEAFF,TGTGCCAGCAACCGCCTTAGTCAGGGAACTGAAGCTTTCTTT
TRBD1,TRBV7-6,TRBJ1-1,few,CASTLSPSGDRDASSEAFF,TGTGCCAGCACCCTATCGCCTAGCGGGGACAGGGATGCCTCAAGCGAAGCTTTCTTT
TRBD2,TRBV7-6,TRBJ2-5,NA,CASSLLKRGGQETQYF,TGTGCCAGCAGCTTACTTAAGCGGGGGGGGCAAGAGACCCAGTACTTC
NA,TRBV12-3/TRBV12-4,TRBJ2-5,NA,CASSYRAQETQYF,TGTGCCAGCAGTTACAGGGCCCAAGAGACCCAGTACTTC
NA,TRBV7-2,TRBJ1-2,many,CASSFLGGNYGYTF,TGTGCCAGCAGCTTCTTGGGAGGGAACTATGGCTACACCTTC
TRBD2,TRBV6-6,TRBJ2-1,NA,CASSSRISGDSYNEQFF,TGTGCCAGCAGTTCTCGAATTAGCGGGGATAGTTACAATGAGCAGTTCTTC